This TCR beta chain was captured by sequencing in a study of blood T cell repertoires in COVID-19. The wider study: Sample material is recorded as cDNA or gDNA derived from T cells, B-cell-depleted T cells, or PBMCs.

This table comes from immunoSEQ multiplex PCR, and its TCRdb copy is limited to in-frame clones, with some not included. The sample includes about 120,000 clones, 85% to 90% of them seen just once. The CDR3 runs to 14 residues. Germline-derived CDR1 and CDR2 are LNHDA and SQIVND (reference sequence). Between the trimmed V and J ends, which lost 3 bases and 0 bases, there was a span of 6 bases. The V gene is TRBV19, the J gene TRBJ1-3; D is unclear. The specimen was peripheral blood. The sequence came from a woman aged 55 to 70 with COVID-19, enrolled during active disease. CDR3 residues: CASSIPDSGNTIYF. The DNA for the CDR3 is TGTGCCAGTAGTATTCCAGACTCTGGAAACACCATATATTTT. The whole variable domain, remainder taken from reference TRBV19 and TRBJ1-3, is DGGITQSPKYLFRKEGQNVTLSCEQNLNHDAMYWYRQDPGQGLRLIYYSQIVNDFQKGDIAEGYSVSREKKESFPLTVTSAQKNPTAFYLCASSIPDSGNTIYFGEGSWLTVV.